The rows below give T cell receptor beta chains drawn from one sample of a study of beta chain features in type 1 diabetes. The data were produced by immunoSEQ multiplex PCR, yet TCRdb's version contains in-frame clones alone and is incomplete. The sample includes approximately 360,000 clones, approximately 12% seen only once; the top ten take 0.01%. The sequenced sample was naive CD4+ T cells from blood. The receptors were gathered from a woman aged 18 to 35 with type 1 diabetes. CDR3s include the opening cysteine and the closing phenylalanine or tryptophan. Fields, in order: V gene, CDR3 protein.

>TRBV7-2
CASSSLFIHNSNNEQFF
>TRBV9
CASSVDGSNQPQHF
>TRBV6-6
CASTRPGQGAGELFF
>TRBV9
CASSVDRDTYNYGYTF
>TRBV7-9
CASSLAEGRETYEQYF
>TRBV4-3
CASSREPGDTQYF
>TRBV12-5
CASTGTGVAVTEAFF
>TRBV2
CAPGLAERDTQYF
>TRBV7-9
CASSLPHGTANTEAFF
>TRBV7-9
CASSLGGQPNEKLFF
>TRBV9
CASSTGLAGAPSGEQYF
>TRBV13
CASSPGQISYNEQFF
>TRBV7-9
CASSPRGGAENEQFF
>TRBV19
CASIHAGSNSGNTIYF
>TRBV5-1
CASSLTAGGPDEQYF
>TRBV2
CASSETGLNQPQHF
>TRBV20-1
CSARDRETQYF
>TRBV29-1
CSVDPGITTGELFF
>TRBV7-9
CASSRPNQETQYF
>TRBV7-9
CASSPSSAKNIQYF
>TRBV10-3
CATFVESGYTF
>TRBV9
CASSAGQGVTEAFF
>TRBV27
CASRTSGTLSYEQYF
>TRBV25-1
CASRGQGAYGYTF
>TRBV4-3
CASSQTWTVHTDTQYF
>TRBV7-2
CWATVNTEAFF
>TRBV27
CASSPTVAGQETQYF
>TRBV7-2
CASSPWTDGNTIYF
>TRBV19
CASSRKTGEAFF
>TRBV2
CASSVTSTYEQYF
>TRBV9
CASPRDRAYNEQFF